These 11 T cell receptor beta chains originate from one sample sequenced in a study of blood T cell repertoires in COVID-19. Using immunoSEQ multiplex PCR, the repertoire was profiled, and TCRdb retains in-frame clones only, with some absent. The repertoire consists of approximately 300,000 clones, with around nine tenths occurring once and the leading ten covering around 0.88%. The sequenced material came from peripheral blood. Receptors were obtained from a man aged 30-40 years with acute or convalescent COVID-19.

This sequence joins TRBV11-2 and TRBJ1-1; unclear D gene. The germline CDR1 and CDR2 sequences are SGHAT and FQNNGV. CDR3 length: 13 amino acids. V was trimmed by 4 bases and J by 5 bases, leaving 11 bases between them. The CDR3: CASSSTPGTEAFF. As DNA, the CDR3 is TGTGCCAGCAGCTCAACTCCGGGAACTGAAGCTTTCTTT.

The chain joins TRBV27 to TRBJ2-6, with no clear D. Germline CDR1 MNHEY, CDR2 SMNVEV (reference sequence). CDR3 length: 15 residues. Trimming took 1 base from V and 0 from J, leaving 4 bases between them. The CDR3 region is CASSLWSSGANVLTF. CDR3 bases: TGTGCCAGCAGTTTATGGAGCTCTGGGGCCAACGTCCTGACTTTC. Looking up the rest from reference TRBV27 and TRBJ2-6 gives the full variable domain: EAQVTQNPRYLITVTGKKLTVTCSQNMNHEYMSWYRQDPGLGLRQIYYSMNVEVTDKGDVPEGYKVSRKEKRNFPLILESPSPNQTSLYFCASSLWSSGANVLTFGAGSRLTVL.

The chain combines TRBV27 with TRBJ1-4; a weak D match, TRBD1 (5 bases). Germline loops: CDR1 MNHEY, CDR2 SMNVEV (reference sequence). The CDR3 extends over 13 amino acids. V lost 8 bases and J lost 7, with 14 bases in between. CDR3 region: CASLAGDGEKLFF. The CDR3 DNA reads TGTGCCAGCTTGGCGGGGGATGGTGAAAAACTGTTTTTT.

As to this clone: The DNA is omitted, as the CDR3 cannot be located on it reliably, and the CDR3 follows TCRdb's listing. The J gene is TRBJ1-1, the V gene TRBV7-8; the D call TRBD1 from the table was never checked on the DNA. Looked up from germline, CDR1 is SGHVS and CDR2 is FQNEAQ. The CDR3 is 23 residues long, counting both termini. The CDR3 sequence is CASSPFWQEGTLKLSLAGTEAFF.

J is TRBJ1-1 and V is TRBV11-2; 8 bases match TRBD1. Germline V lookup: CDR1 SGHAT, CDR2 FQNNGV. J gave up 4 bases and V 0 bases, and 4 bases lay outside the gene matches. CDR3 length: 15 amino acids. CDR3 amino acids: CASSLDPQGATEAFF. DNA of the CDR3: TGTGCCAGCAGCTTAGACCCCCAGGGGGCCACTGAAGCTTTCTTT. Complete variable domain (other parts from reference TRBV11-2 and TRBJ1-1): EAGVAQSPRYKIIEKRQSVAFWCNPISGHATLYWYQQILGQGPKLLIQFQNNGVVDDSQLPKDRFSAERLKGVDSTLKIQPAKLEDSAVYLCASSLDPQGATEAFFGQGTRLTVV.

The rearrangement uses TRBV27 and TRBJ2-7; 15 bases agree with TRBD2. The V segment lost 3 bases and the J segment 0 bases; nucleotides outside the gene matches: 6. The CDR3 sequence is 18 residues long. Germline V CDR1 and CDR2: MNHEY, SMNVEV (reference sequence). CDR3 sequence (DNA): TGTGCCAGCAGTTTCTACGGACTAGCGGGAGGGTACTCCTACGAGCAGTACTTC. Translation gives CASSFYGLAGGYSYEQYF.

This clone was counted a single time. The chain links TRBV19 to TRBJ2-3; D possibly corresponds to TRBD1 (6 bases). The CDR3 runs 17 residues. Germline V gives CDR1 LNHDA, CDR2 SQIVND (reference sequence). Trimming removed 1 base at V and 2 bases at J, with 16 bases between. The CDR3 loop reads CASSIVFTGRYTDTQYF. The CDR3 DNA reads TGTGCCAGTAGTATAGTTTTCACAGGGCGTTACACAGATACGCAGTATTTT.

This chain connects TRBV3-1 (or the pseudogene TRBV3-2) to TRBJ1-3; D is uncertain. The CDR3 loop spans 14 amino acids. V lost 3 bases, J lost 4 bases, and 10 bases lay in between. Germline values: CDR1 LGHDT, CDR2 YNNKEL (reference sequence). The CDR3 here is CASSQLTVGNTIYF. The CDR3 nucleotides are TGTGCCAGCAGCCAGCTTACGGTGGGAAACACCATATATTTT.

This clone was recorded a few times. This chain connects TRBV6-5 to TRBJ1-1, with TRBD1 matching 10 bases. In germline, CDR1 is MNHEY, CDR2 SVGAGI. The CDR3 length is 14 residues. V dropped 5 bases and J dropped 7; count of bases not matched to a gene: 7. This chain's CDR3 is CASSPAGQGNEAFF. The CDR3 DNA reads TGTGCCAGCAGTCCCGCGGGACAGGGGAATGAAGCTTTCTTT.

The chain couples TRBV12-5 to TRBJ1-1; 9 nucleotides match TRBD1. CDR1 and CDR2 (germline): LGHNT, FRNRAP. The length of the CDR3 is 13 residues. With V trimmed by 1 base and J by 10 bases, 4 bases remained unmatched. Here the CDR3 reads CASGLENRGRAFF. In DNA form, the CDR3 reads TGTGCTAGTGGTTTGGAAAACAGGGGGCGAGCTTTCTTT.

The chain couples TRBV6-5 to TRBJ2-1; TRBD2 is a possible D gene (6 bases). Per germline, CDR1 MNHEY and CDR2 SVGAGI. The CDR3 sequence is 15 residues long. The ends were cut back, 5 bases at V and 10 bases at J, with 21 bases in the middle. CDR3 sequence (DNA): TGTGCCAGCAGTCCCGTTTACGGGAGCGTGGGGGAGCAGTTCTTC. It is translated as CASSPVYGSVGEQFF.